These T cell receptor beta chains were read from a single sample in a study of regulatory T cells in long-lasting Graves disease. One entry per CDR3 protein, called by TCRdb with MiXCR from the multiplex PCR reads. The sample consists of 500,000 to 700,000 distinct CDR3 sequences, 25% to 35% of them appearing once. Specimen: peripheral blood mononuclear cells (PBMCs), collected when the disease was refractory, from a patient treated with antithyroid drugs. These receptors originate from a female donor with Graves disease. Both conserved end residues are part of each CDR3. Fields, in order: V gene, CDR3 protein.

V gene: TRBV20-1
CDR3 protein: CSAMGGMVSRGYEQYF

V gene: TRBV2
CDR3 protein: CASSTQQASSNSPLHF

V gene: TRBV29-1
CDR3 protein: CSVEGPGYTF

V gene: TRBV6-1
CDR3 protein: CASKFRRSNEKLFF

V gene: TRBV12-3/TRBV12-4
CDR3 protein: CASSLQTVYQETQYF

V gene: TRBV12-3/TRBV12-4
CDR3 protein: CASSFEWGRVNTEAFF

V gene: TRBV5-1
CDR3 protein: CASSLVSGTNYGYTF

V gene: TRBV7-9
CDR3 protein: CASSLSEVGYGYTF

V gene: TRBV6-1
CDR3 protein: CASRDGWTVNQPQHF

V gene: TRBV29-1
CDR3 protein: CSVGQGADYGYTF

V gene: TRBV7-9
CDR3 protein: CASSSPVGPNTGELFF

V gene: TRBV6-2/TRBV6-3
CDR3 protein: CASSDDTFYGYTF

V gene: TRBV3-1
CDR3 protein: CASSLERGNSPLHF

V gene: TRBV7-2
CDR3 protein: CASSFTAGGTEAFF

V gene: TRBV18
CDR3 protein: CASSLKDRTGPEAFF

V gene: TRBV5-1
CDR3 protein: CASSRGGQETQYF

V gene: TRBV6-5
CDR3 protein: CASSYSRALGGYEQYF

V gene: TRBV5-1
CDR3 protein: CASREENLSTEAFF

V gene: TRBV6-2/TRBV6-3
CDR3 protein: CASSYSPPGQVRNIQYF

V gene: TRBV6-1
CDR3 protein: CASSPLRADNEQFF

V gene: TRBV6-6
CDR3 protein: CASSLWDGLAGGSGELFF

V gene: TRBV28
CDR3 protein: CASRGGGGEQYF

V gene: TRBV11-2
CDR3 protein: CASSGGTVGPNYGYTF

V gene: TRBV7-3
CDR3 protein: CASNPFGRSSYEQYF

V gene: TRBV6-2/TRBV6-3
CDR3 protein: CASSYTGRTNTGELFF

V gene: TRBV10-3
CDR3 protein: CAISAGSNYGYTF

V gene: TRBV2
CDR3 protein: CASKDRGTGNTIYF

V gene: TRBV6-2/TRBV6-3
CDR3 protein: CASSPPDIRGTEAFF

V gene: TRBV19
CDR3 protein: CASSMERFSYEQYF

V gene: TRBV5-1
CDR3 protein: CASSSGLAGGEEQYF

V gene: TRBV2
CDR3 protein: CASSEARTRRESSYEQYF

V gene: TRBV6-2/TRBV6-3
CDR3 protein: CASRWTANYGYTF

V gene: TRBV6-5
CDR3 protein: CASSYTDRVNQPQHF

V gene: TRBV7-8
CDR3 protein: CASSPRTDYSNQPQHF

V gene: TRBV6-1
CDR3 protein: CASSPPGGREEDTQYF

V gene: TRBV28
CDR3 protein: CASSSLIIGNTIYF

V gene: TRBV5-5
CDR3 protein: CASSPDRATAQHF

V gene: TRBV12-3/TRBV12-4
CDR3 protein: CASSFWSSGANVLTF

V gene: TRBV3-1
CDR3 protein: CASSLGTGRQPQHF

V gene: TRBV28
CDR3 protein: CASSVETGGMDYGYTF

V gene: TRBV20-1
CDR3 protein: CSAPGAFSMGNQPQHF

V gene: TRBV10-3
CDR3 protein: CAISEGTGGFGETQYF